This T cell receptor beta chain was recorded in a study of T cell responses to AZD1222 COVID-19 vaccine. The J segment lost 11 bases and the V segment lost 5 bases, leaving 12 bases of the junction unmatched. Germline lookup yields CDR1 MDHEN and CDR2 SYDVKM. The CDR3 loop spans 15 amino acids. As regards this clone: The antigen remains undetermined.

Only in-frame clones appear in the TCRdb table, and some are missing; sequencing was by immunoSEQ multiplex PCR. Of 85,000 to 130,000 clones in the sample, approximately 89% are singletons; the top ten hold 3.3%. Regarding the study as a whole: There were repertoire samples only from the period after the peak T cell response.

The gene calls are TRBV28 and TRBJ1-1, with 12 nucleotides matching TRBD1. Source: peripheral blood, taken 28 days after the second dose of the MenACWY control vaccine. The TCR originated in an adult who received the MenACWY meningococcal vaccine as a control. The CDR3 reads CASSPSGQGALGAFF. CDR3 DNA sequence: TGTGCCAGCAGTCCATCGGGACAGGGGGCCTTAGGGGCTTTCTTT.